The clone carrying this TCR beta chain was picked up one time. This record comes from a study of blood T cell repertoires in COVID-19. Study overall: Acute and convalescent COVID-19 samples came from the United States, Italy and Spain. T cells, B-cell-depleted T cells, or PBMCs provided the cDNA or gDNA that served as material.

In the study's own analysis: Reference gene primers were amplified, and this amplification served to estimate nucleated cell counts. TCRdb keeps only in-frame clones here, not all; method: immunoSEQ multiplex PCR. V and J calls and clone size are given by that table; D and trimming were obtained from the DNA. The table shows about 65,000 clones, with nearly 85% occurring only once. Germline loops: CDR1 MNHEY, CDR2 SVGAGI. This CDR3 contains 15 residues. V lost 0 bases and J lost 7, with 10 bases in between. The V gene is TRBV6-5, the J gene TRBJ1-6, with a possible D match to TRBD1 (5 bases). The sequenced sample consisted of peripheral blood. The sequence was collected from a human donor in a cohort sampled during active COVID-19. In DNA form, the CDR3 reads TGTGCCAGCAGTTACTCGAACAGGCCCAATTCACCCCTCCACTTT. Its translation: CASSYSNRPNSPLHF.